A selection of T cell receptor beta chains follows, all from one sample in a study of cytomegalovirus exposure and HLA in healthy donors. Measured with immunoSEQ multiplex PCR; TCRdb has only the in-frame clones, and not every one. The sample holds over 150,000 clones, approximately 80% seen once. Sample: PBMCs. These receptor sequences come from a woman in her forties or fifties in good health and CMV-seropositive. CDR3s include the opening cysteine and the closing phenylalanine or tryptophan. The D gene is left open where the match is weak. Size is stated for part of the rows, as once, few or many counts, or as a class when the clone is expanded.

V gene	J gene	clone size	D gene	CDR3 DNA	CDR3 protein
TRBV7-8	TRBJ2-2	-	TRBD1	TGTGCCAGCAGCTTGATCCAGGGGGCCGGCGGGGAGCTGTTTTTT	CASSLIQGAGGELFF
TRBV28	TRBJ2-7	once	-	TGTGCCAGCAGTTTATGGAGTAGGGGCTACGAGCAGTACTTC	CASSLWSRGYEQYF
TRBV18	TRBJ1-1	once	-	TGTGCCAGCTCACGCGGCAGGGTGGACCCTGAAGCTTTCTTT	CASSRGRVDPEAFF
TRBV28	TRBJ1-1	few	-	TGTGCCAGCAGTTCCCCCGGGATCGGGTCAGTAACTGAAGCTTTCTTT	CASSSPGIGSVTEAFF
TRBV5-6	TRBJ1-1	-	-	TGTGCCAGCAGCTTGAGAACAGGGTGGTACACTGAAGCTTTCTTT	CASSLRTGWYTEAFF
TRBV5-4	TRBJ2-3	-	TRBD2	TGTGCCAGCAGGCCGGGACTAGCGGGAGGGCCCGGCACAGATACGCAGTATTTT	CASRPGLAGGPGTDTQYF
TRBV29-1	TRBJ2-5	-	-	TGCAGCGTTGACCTTGGGCCTCCCACAGAGCAGTACTTC	CSVDLGPPTEQYF
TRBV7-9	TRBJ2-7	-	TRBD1	TGTGCCAGCAGCCCACCAAAAACGGGACAGGGGGCCTACTACGAGCAGTACTTC	CASSPPKTGQGAYYEQYF
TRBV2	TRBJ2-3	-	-	TGTGCCAGCAGCTTATACCGGGTCGTCACAGATACGCAGTATTTT	CASSLYRVVTDTQYF
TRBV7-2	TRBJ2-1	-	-	TGTGCCAGCAGCTTAGCGGCTAGCAGCTACAATGAGCAGTTCTTC	CASSLAASSYNEQFF
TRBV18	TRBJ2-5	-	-	TGTGCCAGCTCACTGCAGGACAGACAAGAGACCCAGTACTTC	CASSLQDRQETQYF
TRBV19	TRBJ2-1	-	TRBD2	TGTGCCAGTAGTAATACCGGGACTAGCGGGGGAAATGAGCAGTTCTTC	CASSNTGTSGGNEQFF
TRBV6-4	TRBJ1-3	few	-	TGTGCCAGCAGTGTCCCGGGATCTGGAAACACCATATATTTT	CASSVPGSGNTIYF
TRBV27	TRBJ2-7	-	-	TGTGCCAGCAGTTCCCTTATTTGGAGGAGCTCCTACGAGCAGTACTTC	CASSSLIWRSSYEQYF
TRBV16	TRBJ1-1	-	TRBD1	TGTGCCAGCAGCCAAGACAGGGGAAGGACTGAAGCTTTCTTT	CASSQDRGRTEAFF
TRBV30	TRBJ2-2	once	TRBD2	TGTGCCTGGAGTGTAGTGGCGGGGGGCTCGGGCACCGGGGAGCTGTTTTTT	CAWSVVAGGSGTGELFF
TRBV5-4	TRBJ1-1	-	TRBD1	TGTGCCAGCAGTCGTTTACAGGGGGGCCTTGAAGCTTTCTTT	CASSRLQGGLEAFF
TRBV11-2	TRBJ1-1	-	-	TGTGCCAGCAGCTTAAATACCGGTGAAGCTTTCTTT	CASSLNTGEAFF
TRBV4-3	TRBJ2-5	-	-	TGCGCCAGCAGCCAAGATAGGGGTGAGACCCAGTACTTC	CASSQDRGETQYF
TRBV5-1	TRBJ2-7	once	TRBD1	TGCGCCACCCGAGGACAGGGGGCAACCTACGAGCAGTACTTC	CATRGQGATYEQYF
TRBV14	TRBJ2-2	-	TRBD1	TGTGCCAGCAGCCAAGAAGAAGGGCCACAGGGGGCGACCGGGGAGCTGTTTTTT	CASSQEEGPQGATGELFF
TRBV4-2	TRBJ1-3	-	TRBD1	TGTGCCAGCAGCCAAGTCCCCGCCACCTACAGGGGGGGTGGAAACACCATATATTTT	CASSQVPATYRGGGNTIYF
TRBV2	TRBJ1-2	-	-	TGTGCCAGCATCGGGGGGCCGAGAGATGGCTACACCTTC	CASIGGPRDGYTF
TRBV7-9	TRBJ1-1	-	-	TGTGCCAGCAGCTCCCCCCCCCAGGACAGCGGGAACACTGAAGCTTTCTTT	CASSSPPQDSGNTEAFF
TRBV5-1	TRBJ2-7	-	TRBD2	TGCGCCAGCAGCTTGGGGGGGACTAGCGGGAGTTACGAGCAGTACTTC	CASSLGGTSGSYEQYF
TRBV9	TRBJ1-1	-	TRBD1	TGTGCCAGCAGCTGGGGGTCTGGGGGACAGGGTGAAGCTTTCTTT	CASSWGSGGQGEAFF
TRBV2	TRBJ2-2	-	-	TGTGCCAGCAGTACAGGGCCCGGGGAGCTGTTTTTT	CASSTGPGELFF
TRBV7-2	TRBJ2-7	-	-	TGTGCCAGCAGTCAGGACAGCATCCTCTCCTACGAGCAGTACTTC	CASSQDSILSYEQYF
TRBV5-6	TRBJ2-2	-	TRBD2	TGTGCCAGCAGCTTTAGCGGGAGACGGGATACCGGGGAGCTGTTTTTT	CASSFSGRRDTGELFF
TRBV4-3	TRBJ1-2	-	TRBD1	TGCGCCAGCAGCCAAGAAAGCCTCGGACAGGGGCACTATGGCTACACCTTC	CASSQESLGQGHYGYTF